The 29 T cell receptor beta chains given below trace back to one sample, sequenced in a study of beta chain features in type 1 diabetes. The authors reverse transcribed all of the isolated RNA, so sequencing captured expressed TCRB transcripts. Assay: immunoSEQ multiplex PCR; the TCRdb copy retains only in-frame clones and omits some. The sample holds some 370,000 clones, about 10% seen once. Whole-study results and caveats: There was a moderate but significant shortening of TCRB CDR3s in all four CD4+ subsets of Type 1 diabetes patients.

No antigen has been identified for these receptors. Sequenced input: central memory CD4+ T cells from blood. The receptors were gathered from a man aged 25-45 years with type 1 diabetes.

The J gene is TRBJ2-3, the V gene TRBV28; D not resolved. The CDR3 extends over 14 amino acids. Germline V gives CDR1 MDHEN, CDR2 SYDVKM. Deletions cut 4 bases from V and 0 bases from J, with 8 bases between. CDR3 sequence reads: CASSSEGSTDTQYF. The CDR3 region has the DNA TGTGCCAGCAGTTCCGAAGGAAGCACAGATACGCAGTATTTT.

CDR3 DNA sequence: TGTGCCAGCAGTCTCCGGGACAGGGGGGGCTACACCTTC. Protein sequence: CASSLRDRGGYTF. This chain connects TRBV27 to TRBJ1-2, with 11 bases lining up with TRBD1. CDR3 size: 13 residues. Germline V gives CDR1 MNHEY, CDR2 SMNVEV (reference sequence). J lost 8 bases, V lost 5 bases, and 4 bases had no gene match.

In this sample, this clone turned up a few times. The rearrangement links TRBV7-2 to TRBJ2-3, with a possible D match to TRBD2 (5 bases). This CDR3 has 14 amino acids. Per the germline V gene, CDR1 is SGHTA and CDR2 is FQGNSA. The V and J ends lost 1 base and 5 bases respectively, with 10 bases between them. CDR3 DNA: TGTGCCAGCAGCTTAGACGGACTCTTAGATACGCAGTATTTT. Its translation is CASSLDGLLDTQYF.

The chain carries TRBV7-2 and TRBJ2-7; no definite D call. V was pared by 5 bases and J by 4 bases, with 12 bases between. The CDR3 runs 13 residues. Germline V gene data show CDR1 as SGHTA and CDR2 as FQGNSA. CDR3 nucleotide sequence: TGTGCCAGCAGCGCAGACCCAGCATACGAGCAGTACTTC. It translates to CASSADPAYEQYF.

The gene calls are TRBV14 and TRBJ2-1, with 13 bases matching TRBD2. The germline CDR1 and CDR2 sequences are SGHDN and FVKESK. This CDR3 is built from 16 residues. V trimming: 3 bases; J trimming: 4 bases; junction bases outside the gene matches: 3. The CDR3 DNA sequence: TGTGCCAGCAGCCAGGAGGGACTAGCGGGATACAATGAGCAGTTCTTC. Amino acids: CASSQEGLAGYNEQFF.

This clone was detected a few times. Other DNA sequences of this sample code for an identical CDR3. The rearrangement joins TRBV29-1 to TRBJ1-4; 7 positions agree with TRBD1. This CDR3 has 13 amino acids. The J segment lost 0 bases and the V segment lost 6 bases, leaving 1 base of the junction unmatched. In germline, CDR1 is SQVTM, CDR2 ANQGSEA. In nucleotides, the CDR3 is TGCAGCGTCCAGGGGGCAACTAATGAAAAACTGTTTTTT. It codes for CSVQGATNEKLFF.

In this sample, this clone turned up many times. The gene calls are TRBV7-6 and TRBJ2-7; possible D gene TRBD1, 5 bases. Germline V CDR1 and CDR2: SGHVS, FNYEAQ. This CDR3 region has 15 residues. Trimming cost V 3 bases and J 2 bases, with 14 bases left between them. The CDR3 loop is CASSLLQATAYEQYF. In DNA, the CDR3 is TGTGCCAGCAGCTTGCTACAGGCGACAGCCTACGAGCAGTACTTC.

V and J are TRBV7-2 and TRBJ1-6; TRBD1 matches 11 bases. V lost 3 bases and J lost 10; bases outside the gene matches: 14. The CDR3 spans 18 residues. CDR1 and CDR2 from the germline V gene are SGHTA and FQGNSA. For the CDR3, the DNA is TGTGCCAGCAGCTTGTCCGTCGTCGGGACAGGGGGTATCTCACCCCTCCACTTT. Residues: CASSLSVVGTGGISPLHF.

The rearrangement links TRBV7-9 to TRBJ1-1; weak D call: TRBD1 (5 bases). CDR1 and CDR2 from the germline V gene are SEHNR and FQNEAQ (reference sequence). This CDR3 comprises 14 residues. The V gene lost 2 bases and the J gene lost 8 bases, with 15 bases spanning the gap. CDR3 sequence reads: CASSLQSRAVEAFF. In DNA form, the CDR3 reads TGTGCCAGCAGCTTACAGTCCAGGGCGGTGGAAGCTTTCTTT. Based on the CDR3 plus reference TRBV7-9 and TRBJ1-1, the full variable domain is DTGVSQNPRHKITKRGQNVTFRCDPISEHNRLYWYRQTLGQGPEFLTYFQNEAQLEKSRLLSDRFSAERPKGSFSTLEIQRTEQGDSAMYLCASSLQSRAVEAFFGQGTRLTVV.

The chain couples TRBV9 to TRBJ2-3, with TRBD1 identical over 9 bases. CDR1 and CDR2 (germline): SGDLS, YYNGEE. The CDR3 loop spans 17 amino acids. Trimming took 4 bases from V and 1 from J; bases not matched to a gene: 10. The CDR3 protein is CASSPEGQGIGTDTQYF. The CDR3 bases are TGTGCCAGCAGCCCGGAGGGACAGGGAATCGGCACAGATACGCAGTATTTT.

This clone has at least ten counts. The CDR3 protein is CASSLRYPGSSNTEAFF. The CDR3 nucleotides are TGTGCCAGCTCACTCCGCTACCCGGGGTCGTCGAACACTGAAGCTTTCTTT. V and J are TRBV18 and TRBJ1-1; D uncertain. The CDR3 sequence is 17 residues long. Germline V gene lookup returns CDR1 KGHSH and CDR2 LQKENI. The ends were cut back, 4 bases at V and 1 base at J, with 19 bases in the middle.

The genes are TRBV4-2 and TRBJ2-1; TRBD1 agrees at 7 bases. V shed 6 bases and J 10 bases; nucleotides not matched to a gene: 15. This CDR3 is built from 15 residues. The germline V gene has CDR1 LGHNA and CDR2 YNFKEQ. The CDR3 region has the DNA TGTGCCAGCAGTTCGGTGGGACAGCAGGATGGGGAGCAGTTCTTC. It is translated as CASSSVGQQDGEQFF.

V and J are TRBV28 and TRBJ1-3, with unresolved D. The V gene's germline CDR1 is MDHEN and CDR2 SYDVKM. This CDR3 contains 14 residues. The V gene lost 4 bases and the J gene lost 4 bases, with 11 bases spanning the gap. Written as DNA, the CDR3 is TGTGCCAGCAGTTCGACCATCAGGGGAAACACCATATATTTT. Its translation is CASSSTIRGNTIYF.

CDR3 in DNA: TGCGCCAGCAGCCCGTTAGCAGATAGCACAGATACGCAGTATTTT. Its translation is CASSPLADSTDTQYF. The J gene is TRBJ2-3, the V gene TRBV4-1; D ambiguous. The CDR3 is made up of 15 amino acids. V lost 4 bases to trimming and J lost 0 bases, with 11 bases between them. Germline values: CDR1 MGHRA, CDR2 YSYEKL.

Only one count was recorded for this clone. The chain has TRBV4-1 and TRBJ1-1; D is ambiguous. Germline CDR1 reads MGHRA; CDR2 reads YSYEKL. This CDR3 spans 13 amino acids. Between the trimmed V and J ends, which lost 4 bases and 0 bases, there was a span of 6 bases. The CDR3 region is CASSPNMNTEAFF. The CDR3 nucleotides read TGCGCCAGCAGCCCCAACATGAACACTGAAGCTTTCTTT.

This clone was picked up a small number of times. The chain uses TRBV19 and TRBJ1-2; D perhaps matches TRBD1 (5 bases). Germline CDR1 LNHDA, CDR2 SQIVND (reference sequence). This CDR3 is 13 amino acids long. V lost 3 bases and J lost 7, with 12 bases in between. CDR3 DNA: TGTGCCAGTAGTATCCAGCAGGGACTTGGCTACACCTTC. This codes for CASSIQQGLGYTF.

This clone appeared a few times. The chain is built from TRBV5-4 and TRBJ1-1; D is unresolved. The CDR3 has 13 residues. Per germline, CDR1 SGHNT and CDR2 YYREEE (reference sequence). V lost 4 bases and J lost 1, with 8 bases in between. CDR3 region: CASSRDPNTEAFF. The CDR3 DNA follows: TGTGCCAGCAGCAGAGACCCGAACACTGAAGCTTTCTTT.

This clone was seen a handful of times. The V call is TRBV11-2, the J call TRBJ1-5; the match to TRBD1 covers 9 bases. J gave up 2 bases and V 4 bases, and 6 bases lay outside the gene matches. The length of the CDR3 is 16 residues. Germline assignment: CDR1 SGHAT and CDR2 FQNNGV. In nucleotides, the CDR3 is TGTGCCAGCAGCTGGGGGACAGGGTTAGGCAATCAGCCCCAGCATTTT. Its translation: CASSWGTGLGNQPQHF.

This clone was counted between two and nine times. The chain is built from TRBV4-2 and TRBJ1-2, with D perhaps TRBD1 (5 bases). This CDR3 spans 17 amino acids. Between the trimmed V and J ends, which lost 1 base and 4 bases, there was a span of 19 bases. From germline, CDR1 is LGHNA and CDR2 YNFKEQ. This CDR3 reads CASSQVILGGEVYGYTF. CDR3 sequence (DNA): TGTGCCAGCAGCCAAGTGATCCTCGGAGGGGAAGTCTATGGCTACACCTTC.

This clone was counted a few times. The rearrangement links TRBV28 to TRBJ2-5; 7 positions agree with TRBD2. The DNA end lines up better with TRBJ2-7; the J call may be wrong. The CDR3 consists of 14 residues. Germline V gene lookup returns CDR1 MDHEN and CDR2 SYDVKM. The CDR3 region has the DNA TGTGCCAGCAGTTCCCCTAGCGGCTCCTACGAGCAGTACTTC. Translated, it gives CASSSPSGSYEQYF.

The V and J genes are TRBV7-7 and TRBJ2-7; a possible D gene is TRBD2 (5 bases). Germline assignment: CDR1 SSHAT and CDR2 FNYEAQ (reference sequence). V dropped 2 bases and J dropped 7 bases, with 9 bases sitting between them. The CDR3 is 12 amino acids. In DNA form, the CDR3 reads TGTGCCAGCAGCTTATCGGGCGGGGAGCAGTACTTC. Translated: CASSLSGGEQYF.

Concerning this clone: A far larger clone is a single base away, which makes a read error likely. Other DNA sequences in this sample translate to the same CDR3. The chain combines TRBV7-2 with TRBJ1-1; maybe TRBD1 (5 bases). V gave up 2 bases and J gave up 1 base, with 5 bases separating them. The CDR3 loop spans 13 amino acids. CDR1 is SGHTA, CDR2 FQGNSA, per germline. CDR3 residues: CASSLQGNTEAFF. The CDR3 nucleotides are TGTGCCAGCAGCTTACAGGGGAACACTGAAGCTTTCTTT.

This clone was recorded many times. This chain connects TRBV6-5 to TRBJ2-5, with 11 bases fitting TRBD2. Trimming cost V 8 bases and J 7 bases; bases outside gene matches: 9. Germline CDR1 is MNHEY and CDR2 is SVGAGI. This CDR3 has 14 amino acids. The CDR3 loop reads CASDGTSGRGTQYF. The CDR3 DNA reads TGTGCCAGCGACGGGACTAGCGGACGCGGGACCCAGTACTTC.

V is TRBV11-3 and J is TRBJ2-6; D is unclear. V lost 6 bases and J lost 2, with 5 bases in between. Germline V lookup: CDR1 SGHNT, CDR2 YENEEA. There are 13 residues in the CDR3. CDR3 residues: CASRFPGANVLTF. The CDR3 DNA reads as TGTGCCAGCAGATTCCCTGGGGCCAACGTCCTGACTTTC.

This clone was counted only a few times. The V and J genes are TRBV29-1 and TRBJ1-2; no clear D gene. The ends were cut back, 4 bases at V and 2 bases at J, with 14 bases in the middle. The CDR3 covers 14 residues. Germline values: CDR1 SQVTM, CDR2 ANQGSEA. CDR3 nucleotide sequence: TGCAGCGTTGGTATGGGAACGCGGAACTATGGCTACACCTTC. Translating gives CSVGMGTRNYGYTF.

This sequence joins TRBV29-1 and TRBJ2-2; tentative D call: TRBD2 (5 bases). Germline values: CDR1 SQVTM, CDR2 ANQGSEA. The CDR3 consists of 13 residues. Trimming cost V 7 bases and J 6 bases, with 15 bases left between them. Here the CDR3 DNA reads TGCAGCGCCTCGGGAAGCGCCCCCGGGGAGCTGTTTTTT. It codes for CSASGSAPGELFF.

This clone was counted only a few times. The genes are TRBV29-1 and TRBJ2-1; 12 positions agree with TRBD2. This CDR3 contains 17 residues. J lost 5 bases, V lost 1 base, and 9 bases had no gene match. From germline, CDR1 is SQVTM and CDR2 ANQGSEA. The CDR3 DNA reads as TGCAGCGTTGAAGTGCTAGCGGGAGGGCCGCGGGACAATGAGCAGTTCTTC. Its translation: CSVEVLAGGPRDNEQFF.

The chain combines TRBV5-5 with TRBJ2-1; TRBD2 might be the D (6 bases). This CDR3 comprises 15 residues. The V gene lost 4 bases and the J gene lost 6 bases, with 17 bases spanning the gap. Germline V CDR1 and CDR2: SGHKS, YYEKEE (reference sequence). CDR3: CASSLPAGMSNEQFF. CDR3 coding DNA: TGTGCCAGCAGCCTGCCGGCGGGAATGAGCAATGAGCAGTTCTTC. Full variable domain (missing parts from reference TRBV5-5 and TRBJ2-1): DAGVTQSPTHLIKTRGQQVTLRCSPISGHKSVSWYQQVLGQGPQFIFQYYEKEERGRGNFPDRFSARQFPNYSSELNVNALLLGDSALYLCASSLPAGMSNEQFFGPGTRLTVL.

The V call is TRBV5-1, the J call TRBJ2-5; perhaps TRBD1 as D (6 bases). The CDR3 contains 14 residues. CDR1 SGHRS and CDR2 YFSETQ come from the germline V gene. The germline V and J ends were trimmed by 4 bases and 1 base, with 11 bases remaining between them. The CDR3 region has the DNA TGCGCCAGCAGCGGCCAGGGGCGCCAAGAGACCCAGTACTTC. Translating gives CASSGQGRQETQYF.